These T cell receptor beta chains were read from a single sample in a study of CD8 T cells in ankylosing spondylitis. TCRdb recomputed calls from the 5' RACE reads with MiXCR, one row per CDR3 protein. The sample comprises 100,000 to 150,000 distinct CDR3 sequences, 6% to 8.5% of which are singletons, and less than 15% rests with the top ten. Sequenced material: blood, either unsorted or a sorted T cell fraction (not recorded which). The receptors here all came from a male donor with ankylosing spondylitis or in good health (not recorded which). Each CDR3 is given with its conserved first and last residue. The order of the fields is CDR3 protein, CDR3 DNA, D gene, J gene, V gene, clone size. A D gene is named only where the DNA matches it firmly. Size is omitted from some rows. Given values are once, few, many or a class for expanded clones.

CDR3 protein: CASSLAGGGFTEAFF
CDR3 DNA: TGCGCCAGCAGCTTGGCGGGGGGAGGGTTCACTGAAGCTTTCTTT
D gene: .
J gene: TRBJ1-1
V gene: TRBV5-1
clone size: .

CDR3 protein: CASSVEAYEQYF
CDR3 DNA: TGTGCCAGCAGCGTAGAAGCCTACGAGCAGTACTTC
D gene: .
J gene: TRBJ2-7
V gene: TRBV12-3/TRBV12-4
clone size: many

CDR3 protein: CASSFQGSGANVLTF
CDR3 DNA: TGTGCCAGCAGCTTCCAGGGGTCCGGGGCCAACGTCCTGACTTTC
D gene: .
J gene: TRBJ2-6
V gene: TRBV7-3
clone size: many

CDR3 protein: CASSPRTGTEQFF
CDR3 DNA: TGTGCCAGCAGTCCCCGGACAGGTACCGAGCAGTTCTTC
D gene: TRBD1
J gene: TRBJ2-1
V gene: TRBV12-3/TRBV12-4
clone size: few

CDR3 protein: CASSQMVGETQYF
CDR3 DNA: TGTGCCAGCAGCCAAATGGTCGGGGAGACCCAGTACTTC
D gene: .
J gene: TRBJ2-5
V gene: TRBV3-1
clone size: .

CDR3 protein: CASSTARAGGRGTEAFF
CDR3 DNA: TGTGCCAGCAGCACGGCCCGCGCAGGGGGCAGGGGCACTGAAGCTTTCTTT
D gene: TRBD1
J gene: TRBJ1-1
V gene: TRBV11-2
clone size: .

CDR3 protein: CASSVTGGAGDHEQYF
CDR3 DNA: TGTGCCAGCAGCGTAACCGGGGGAGCGGGAGACCACGAGCAGTACTTC
D gene: TRBD2
J gene: TRBJ2-7
V gene: TRBV9
clone size: many

CDR3 protein: CASSLAGRGAAEAFF
CDR3 DNA: TGTGCCAGCAGCTTAGCTGGAAGGGGCGCGGCTGAAGCTTTCTTT
D gene: .
J gene: TRBJ1-1
V gene: TRBV7-9
clone size: many

CDR3 protein: CSAGAKLDTQYF
CDR3 DNA: TGCAGTGCTGGAGCAAAGCTGGATACGCAGTATTTT
D gene: .
J gene: TRBJ2-3
V gene: TRBV20-1
clone size: many

CDR3 protein: CSVDDRAGNTIYF
CDR3 DNA: TGCAGCGTCGACGACAGGGCTGGAAACACCATATATTTT
D gene: TRBD1
J gene: TRBJ1-3
V gene: TRBV29-1
clone size: many

CDR3 protein: CASSPQEGRNDEQFF
CDR3 DNA: TGTGCCAGCTCACCACAGGAGGGCCGGAACGATGAGCAGTTCTTC
D gene: .
J gene: TRBJ2-1
V gene: TRBV18
clone size: many

CDR3 protein: CASNHPGPQAGYTF
CDR3 DNA: TGTGCCAGCAACCACCCGGGGCCACAAGCGGGCTACACCTTC
D gene: .
J gene: TRBJ1-2
V gene: TRBV12-3/TRBV12-4
clone size: many

CDR3 protein: CSARDGGPRSPDTQYF
CDR3 DNA: TGCAGTGCTAGAGATGGTGGACCCAGAAGCCCAGATACGCAGTATTTT
D gene: .
J gene: TRBJ2-3
V gene: TRBV20-1
clone size: many

CDR3 protein: CASENKGRAPYNEQFF
CDR3 DNA: TGTGCCAGCGAAAATAAGGGAAGGGCTCCGTACAATGAGCAGTTCTTC
D gene: .
J gene: TRBJ2-1
V gene: TRBV12-3/TRBV12-4
clone size: .

CDR3 protein: CASSLVGRGTDTQYF
CDR3 DNA: TGTGCCAGCAGCTTAGTTGGCAGGGGGACAGATACGCAGTATTTT
D gene: TRBD1
J gene: TRBJ2-3
V gene: TRBV7-2
clone size: many

CDR3 protein: CASSTGRSGANVLTF
CDR3 DNA: TGTGCCAGCAGCACCGGGCGGTCTGGGGCCAACGTCCTGACTTTC
D gene: .
J gene: TRBJ2-6
V gene: TRBV6-2/TRBV6-3
clone size: many

CDR3 protein: CASSRESSYEQYF
CDR3 DNA: TGTGCCAGCAGCCGAGAATCCTCCTACGAGCAGTACTTC
D gene: .
J gene: TRBJ2-7
V gene: TRBV4-2
clone size: .

CDR3 protein: CASSPFISYYEQYF
CDR3 DNA: TGTGCCAGCTCACCATTTATTTCCTATTACGAGCAGTACTTC
D gene: .
J gene: TRBJ2-7
V gene: TRBV18
clone size: many

CDR3 protein: CASSLTAGVTYNEQFF
CDR3 DNA: TGTGCCAGCAGCTTAACCGCGGGAGTAACCTACAATGAGCAGTTCTTC
D gene: TRBD2
J gene: TRBJ2-1
V gene: TRBV7-2
clone size: many

CDR3 protein: CAISGQTNTEAFF
CDR3 DNA: TGTGCCATCAGTGGACAGACGAACACTGAAGCTTTCTTT
D gene: .
J gene: TRBJ1-1
V gene: TRBV10-3
clone size: .

CDR3 protein: CTSSPGTGPYEQYF
CDR3 DNA: TGCACCAGCAGCCCCGGGACAGGACCCTACGAGCAGTACTTC
D gene: TRBD1
J gene: TRBJ2-7
V gene: TRBV5-1
clone size: .

CDR3 protein: CATKTGIITKSSYNEQFF
CDR3 DNA: TGTGCCACCAAGACAGGCATCATCACTAAAAGCTCCTACAATGAGCAGTTCTTC
D gene: .
J gene: TRBJ2-1
V gene: TRBV28
clone size: many

CDR3 protein: CASSLSQGDYGYTF
CDR3 DNA: TGTGCCAGCAGCTTATCCCAGGGGGACTATGGCTACACCTTC
D gene: TRBD1
J gene: TRBJ1-2
V gene: TRBV11-2
clone size: many

CDR3 protein: CASSTPRGAGGPSYNEQFF
CDR3 DNA: TGTGCCAGTAGTACTCCTCGAGGGGCGGGAGGGCCGTCCTACAATGAGCAGTTCTTC
D gene: TRBD2
J gene: TRBJ2-1
V gene: TRBV19
clone size: once

CDR3 protein: CASSARTGTQPQHF
CDR3 DNA: TGTGCCAGCAGTGCCCGAACCGGCACTCAGCCCCAGCATTTT
D gene: .
J gene: TRBJ1-5
V gene: TRBV28
clone size: many

CDR3 protein: CAISESLWDSYNEQFF
CDR3 DNA: TGTGCCATCAGTGAGTCGTTGTGGGACAGCTACAATGAGCAGTTCTTC
D gene: TRBD1
J gene: TRBJ2-1
V gene: TRBV10-3
clone size: many

CDR3 protein: CSARGNSGGASGELFF
CDR3 DNA: TGCAGTGCTAGGGGGAATAGCGGGGGGGCTTCCGGGGAGCTGTTTTTT
D gene: TRBD2
J gene: TRBJ2-2
V gene: TRBV20-1
clone size: many

CDR3 protein: CASLGNTQYF
CDR3 DNA: TGTGCCAGCCTAGGGAATACGCAGTATTTT
D gene: .
J gene: TRBJ2-3
V gene: TRBV7-9
clone size: many

CDR3 protein: CASSPRTGIYGYTF
CDR3 DNA: TGTGCCAGCAGCCCACGGACAGGAATCTATGGCTACACCTTC
D gene: TRBD1
J gene: TRBJ1-2
V gene: TRBV7-2
clone size: many

CDR3 protein: CASNLEGTTLNVLTF
CDR3 DNA: TGCGCCAGCAATTTGGAGGGGACTACCCTGAACGTCCTGACTTTC
D gene: TRBD2
J gene: TRBJ2-6
V gene: TRBV5-1
clone size: many

CDR3 protein: CASSLEIAGQGLGYTF
CDR3 DNA: TGCGCCAGCAGCTTGGAAATAGCGGGACAGGGTCTTGGCTACACCTTC
D gene: TRBD1
J gene: TRBJ1-2
V gene: TRBV5-1
clone size: many

CDR3 protein: CASSSTGGTISYNEQFF
CDR3 DNA: TGTGCCAGCAGCTCGACGGGGGGTACCATCTCCTACAATGAGCAGTTCTTC
D gene: TRBD2
J gene: TRBJ2-1
V gene: TRBV7-8
clone size: many

CDR3 protein: CASSLVGGAGYNEQFF
CDR3 DNA: TGTGCCAGCAGCTTAGTCGGGGGAGCGGGCTACAATGAGCAGTTCTTC
D gene: .
J gene: TRBJ2-1
V gene: TRBV7-2
clone size: .

CDR3 protein: CAVQLAGIYNEQFF
CDR3 DNA: TGTGCCGTACAACTAGCGGGGATCTACAATGAGCAGTTCTTC
D gene: TRBD2
J gene: TRBJ2-1
V gene: TRBV10-3
clone size: many

CDR3 protein: CSGLGVDNEQFF
CDR3 DNA: TGCAGCGGGCTGGGGGTCGACAATGAGCAGTTCTTC
D gene: .
J gene: TRBJ2-1
V gene: TRBV29-1
clone size: .

CDR3 protein: CASSPDPGGNNQPQHF
CDR3 DNA: TGTGCCAGCAGCCCCGACCCCGGGGGTAACAATCAGCCCCAGCATTTT
D gene: .
J gene: TRBJ1-5
V gene: TRBV3-1
clone size: many

CDR3 protein: CSARPPGQSKETQYF
CDR3 DNA: TGCAGTGCTAGGCCCCCGGGACAGTCTAAAGAGACCCAGTACTTC
D gene: TRBD1
J gene: TRBJ2-5
V gene: TRBV20-1
clone size: many

CDR3 protein: CSGYGYTF
CDR3 DNA: TGCAGTGGTTATGGCTACACCTTC
D gene: .
J gene: TRBJ1-2
V gene: TRBV20-1
clone size: few

CDR3 protein: CASSPPTGVHEQYF
CDR3 DNA: TGTGCCAGCAGTCCCCCGACGGGGGTCCACGAGCAGTACTTC
D gene: .
J gene: TRBJ2-7
V gene: TRBV28
clone size: many

CDR3 protein: CVSLLRGRSNTGELFF
CDR3 DNA: TGTGTATCTCTCCTCCGGGGACGTTCGAACACCGGGGAGCTGTTTTTT
D gene: .
J gene: TRBJ2-2
V gene: TRBV12-3/TRBV12-4
clone size: many

CDR3 protein: CASSQELGLAYEQYF
CDR3 DNA: TGTGCCAGCAGCCAAGAACTAGGGTTGGCTTACGAGCAGTACTTC
D gene: .
J gene: TRBJ2-7
V gene: TRBV3-1
clone size: many

CDR3 protein: CASSRRPGQGYNEQFF
CDR3 DNA: TGTGCCAGCAGCCGAAGACCGGGACAGGGGTACAATGAGCAGTTCTTC
D gene: TRBD1
J gene: TRBJ2-1
V gene: TRBV5-6
clone size: many

CDR3 protein: CASSSLTSGGAEEQFF
CDR3 DNA: TGTGCCAGCAGTTCACTGACTAGCGGGGGAGCGGAGGAGCAGTTCTTC
D gene: TRBD2
J gene: TRBJ2-1
V gene: TRBV12-3/TRBV12-4
clone size: many

CDR3 protein: CSARGALAGEWSYNEQFF
CDR3 DNA: TGCAGTGCTAGAGGGGCTCTAGCGGGAGAGTGGTCCTACAATGAGCAGTTCTTC
D gene: TRBD2
J gene: TRBJ2-1
V gene: TRBV20-1
clone size: many

CDR3 protein: CASGLVVSTVHTGELFF
CDR3 DNA: TGTGCTAGTGGTTTGGTTGTGTCGACTGTACACACCGGGGAGCTGTTTTTT
D gene: .
J gene: TRBJ2-2
V gene: TRBV12-5
clone size: many

CDR3 protein: CSASGGKAEQYF
CDR3 DNA: TGCAGTGCTAGTGGGGGGAAAGCCGAGCAGTACTTC
D gene: .
J gene: TRBJ2-7
V gene: TRBV20-1
clone size: many

CDR3 protein: CASSYLNSGTGKSEQYF
CDR3 DNA: TGTGCCAGCAGTTACCTAAATTCCGGGACAGGGAAGAGCGAGCAGTACTTC
D gene: TRBD1
J gene: TRBJ2-7
V gene: TRBV12-3/TRBV12-4
clone size: many

CDR3 protein: CASSAGLVEETQYF
CDR3 DNA: TGTGCCAGCAGCGCGGGACTAGTAGAGGAGACCCAGTACTTC
D gene: TRBD2
J gene: TRBJ2-5
V gene: TRBV7-2
clone size: many

CDR3 protein: CSATGTVDEQYF
CDR3 DNA: TGCAGCGCCACCGGGACAGTCGACGAGCAGTACTTC
D gene: TRBD1
J gene: TRBJ2-7
V gene: TRBV29-1
clone size: many

CDR3 protein: CASSGDSHQETQYF
CDR3 DNA: TGTGCCAGCAGTGGGGACAGCCACCAAGAGACCCAGTACTTC
D gene: TRBD1
J gene: TRBJ2-5
V gene: TRBV25-1
clone size: many

CDR3 protein: CSAPPGREGTDTQYF
CDR3 DNA: TGCAGTGCTCCCCCTGGGCGGGAGGGAACAGATACGCAGTATTTT
D gene: TRBD2
J gene: TRBJ2-3
V gene: TRBV20-1
clone size: many

CDR3 protein: CASSLDRVDNEQFF
CDR3 DNA: TGCGCCAGCAGCTTGGACAGGGTGGACAATGAGCAGTTCTTC
D gene: .
J gene: TRBJ2-1
V gene: TRBV5-1
clone size: many

CDR3 protein: CSASSTDLFEAFF
CDR3 DNA: TGCAGTGCTAGCTCGACAGATCTATTTGAAGCTTTCTTT
D gene: .
J gene: TRBJ1-1
V gene: TRBV20-1
clone size: .

CDR3 protein: CASSLVGSSPYYEQYF
CDR3 DNA: TGTGCCAGCAGTTTGGTAGGCTCGTCTCCCTACTACGAGCAGTACTTC
D gene: .
J gene: TRBJ2-7
V gene: TRBV27
clone size: many

CDR3 protein: CASSPHSGFGDTQYF
CDR3 DNA: TGTGCCAGCAGCCCCCACTCGGGTTTTGGAGATACGCAGTATTTT
D gene: .
J gene: TRBJ2-3
V gene: TRBV9
clone size: many

CDR3 protein: CSARPRTGGYNEQFF
CDR3 DNA: TGCAGTGCTCGTCCTAGAACGGGAGGGTACAATGAGCAGTTCTTC
D gene: TRBD2
J gene: TRBJ2-1
V gene: TRBV20-1
clone size: many

CDR3 protein: CASNPAVAATDTQYF
CDR3 DNA: TGCGCCAGCAACCCCGCGGTAGCGGCTACAGATACGCAGTATTTT
D gene: .
J gene: TRBJ2-3
V gene: TRBV5-1
clone size: many

CDR3 protein: CASSLRVANEKLFF
CDR3 DNA: TGTGCCAGCAGCCTCAGGGTGGCTAATGAAAAACTGTTTTTT
D gene: .
J gene: TRBJ1-4
V gene: TRBV27
clone size: many

CDR3 protein: CASSYVRGDQPQHF
CDR3 DNA: TGTGCCAGCAGTTATGTTCGAGGGGATCAGCCCCAGCATTTT
D gene: .
J gene: TRBJ1-5
V gene: TRBV6-5
clone size: few

CDR3 protein: CSAIRNEQFF
CDR3 DNA: TGCAGTGCTATTAGAAATGAGCAGTTCTTC
D gene: .
J gene: TRBJ2-1
V gene: TRBV20-1
clone size: many